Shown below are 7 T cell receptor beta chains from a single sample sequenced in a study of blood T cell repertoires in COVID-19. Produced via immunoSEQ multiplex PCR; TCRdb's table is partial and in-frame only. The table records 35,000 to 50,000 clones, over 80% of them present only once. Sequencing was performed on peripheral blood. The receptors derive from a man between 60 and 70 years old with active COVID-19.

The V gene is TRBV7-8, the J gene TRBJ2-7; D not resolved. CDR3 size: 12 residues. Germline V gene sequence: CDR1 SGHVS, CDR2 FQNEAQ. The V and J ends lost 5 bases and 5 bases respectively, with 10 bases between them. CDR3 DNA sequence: TGTGCCAGCAGCCCCCGAGCCAACGAGCAGTACTTC. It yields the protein CASSPRANEQYF.

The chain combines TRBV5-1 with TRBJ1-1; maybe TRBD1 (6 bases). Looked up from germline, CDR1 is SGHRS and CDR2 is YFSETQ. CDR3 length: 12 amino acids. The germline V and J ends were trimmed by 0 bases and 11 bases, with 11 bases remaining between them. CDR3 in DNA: TGCGCCAGCAGCTTGGGCCAGGGGCCGGCTTTCTTT. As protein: CASSLGQGPAFF.

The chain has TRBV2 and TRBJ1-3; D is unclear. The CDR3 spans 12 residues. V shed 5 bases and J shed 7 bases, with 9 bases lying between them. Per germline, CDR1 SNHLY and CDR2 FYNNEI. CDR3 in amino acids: CASSLARNTIYF. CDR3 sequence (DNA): TGTGCCAGCAGTCTGGCGAGGAACACCATATATTTT.

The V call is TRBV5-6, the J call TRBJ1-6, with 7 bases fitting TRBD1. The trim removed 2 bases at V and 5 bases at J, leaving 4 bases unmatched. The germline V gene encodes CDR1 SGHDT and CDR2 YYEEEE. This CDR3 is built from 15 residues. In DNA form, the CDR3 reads TGTGCCAGCAGCTTCGAGGGACAGCATAATTCACCCCTCCACTTT. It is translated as CASSFEGQHNSPLHF.

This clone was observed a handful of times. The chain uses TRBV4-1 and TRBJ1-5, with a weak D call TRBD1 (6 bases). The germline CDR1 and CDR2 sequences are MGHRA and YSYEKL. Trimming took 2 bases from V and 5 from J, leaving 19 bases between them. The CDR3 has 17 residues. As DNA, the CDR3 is TGCGCCAGCAGCCAATCTCGGGGCGGGGGCAGGGATCAGCCCCAGCATTTT. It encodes CASSQSRGGGRDQPQHF.

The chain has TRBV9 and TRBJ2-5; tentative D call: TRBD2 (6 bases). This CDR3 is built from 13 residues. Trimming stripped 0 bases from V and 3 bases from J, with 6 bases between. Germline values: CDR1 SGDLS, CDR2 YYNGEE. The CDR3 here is CASSVAGEETQYF. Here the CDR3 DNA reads TGTGCCAGCAGCGTAGCGGGAGAAGAGACCCAGTACTTC.

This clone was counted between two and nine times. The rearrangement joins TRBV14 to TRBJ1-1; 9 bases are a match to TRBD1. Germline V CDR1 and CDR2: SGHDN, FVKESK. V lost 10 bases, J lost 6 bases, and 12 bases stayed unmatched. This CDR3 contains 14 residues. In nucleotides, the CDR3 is TGTGCCACCGAGGGAAGGGACAGGGTCCCTGAAGCTTTCTTT. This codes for CATEGRDRVPEAFF.